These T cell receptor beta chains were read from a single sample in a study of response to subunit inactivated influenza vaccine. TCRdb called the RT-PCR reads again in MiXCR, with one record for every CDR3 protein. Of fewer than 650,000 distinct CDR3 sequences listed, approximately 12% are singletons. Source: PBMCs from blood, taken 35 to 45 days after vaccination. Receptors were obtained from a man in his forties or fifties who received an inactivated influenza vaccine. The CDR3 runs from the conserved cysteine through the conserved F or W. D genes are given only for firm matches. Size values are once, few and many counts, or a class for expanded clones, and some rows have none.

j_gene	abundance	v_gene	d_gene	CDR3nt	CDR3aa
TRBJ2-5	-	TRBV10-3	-	TGTGCCATCAGGGGCCAAGAGACCCAGTACTTC	CAIRGQETQYF
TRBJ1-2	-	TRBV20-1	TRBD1	TGCAGTGCTTCCCTCCGGGACAGGGGTGGCTACACCTTC	CSASLRDRGGYTF
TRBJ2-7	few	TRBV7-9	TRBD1	TGTGCCAGCAGCTCCAGACAGGGGGACTACGAGCAGTACTTC	CASSSRQGDYEQYF
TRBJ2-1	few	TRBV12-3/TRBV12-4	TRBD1	TGTGCCAGCAGTTTACTCTCGGGACAGGAGTCCTACAATGAGCAGTTCTTC	CASSLLSGQESYNEQFF
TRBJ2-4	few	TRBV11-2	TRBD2	TGTGCCAGCAGCTTAGGGCCTAGCGGGGGAGTTAACATTCAGTACTTC	CASSLGPSGGVNIQYF
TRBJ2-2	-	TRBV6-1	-	TGTGCCAGCAACCCGCAGGGATCGAACACCGGGGAGCTGTTTTTT	CASNPQGSNTGELFF
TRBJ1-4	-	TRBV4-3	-	TGCGCCAGCAGCCATACCGGGGCCCGTAGGGATGAAAAACTGTTTTTT	CASSHTGARRDEKLFF
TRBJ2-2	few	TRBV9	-	TGTGCCAGCGCCCAGGGGCTAGCCACCGGGGAGCTGTTTTTT	CASAQGLATGELFF
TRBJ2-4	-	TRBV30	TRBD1	TGTGCCTGGAAACCCGGGACAGGCTTAAACATTCAGTACTTC	CAWKPGTGLNIQYF
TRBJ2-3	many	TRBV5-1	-	TGCGCCAGCAGCCTTCTGGGGGCGGAGCGCACAGATACGCAGTATTTT	CASSLLGAERTDTQYF
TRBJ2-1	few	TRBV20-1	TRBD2	TGCAGTGCTAAGGGACTAGCGGGAGGGCCGGGCTACAATGAGCAGTTCTTC	CSAKGLAGGPGYNEQFF
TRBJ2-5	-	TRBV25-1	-	TGTGCCAGCAGTGCCATCGATCGGGGTGCGGAGACCCAGTACTTC	CASSAIDRGAETQYF
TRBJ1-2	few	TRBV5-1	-	TGCGCCAGCAGCTTGGTGAGCAACCGGGCCTATGGCTACACCTTC	CASSLVSNRAYGYTF
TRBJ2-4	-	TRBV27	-	TGTGCCAGCAGTCCCTGGGGGGCAGAAAACATTCAGTACTTC	CASSPWGAENIQYF
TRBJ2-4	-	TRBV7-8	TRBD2	TGTGCCAGCTCGGGAGGGGCGCGTTTGGCCAAAAACATTCAGTACTTC	CASSGGARLAKNIQYF
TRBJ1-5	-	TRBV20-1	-	TGCAGTGCTAGAAAGGGGCAGCTCAATCAGCCCCAGCATTTT	CSARKGQLNQPQHF
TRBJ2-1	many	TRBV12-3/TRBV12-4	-	TGTGCCAGCAGCCCAGCTAGCAAGCAGTTCTTC	CASSPASKQFF
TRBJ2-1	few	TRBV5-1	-	TGCGCCAGCAGCTTGGGCGGGACATCCTACAATGAGCAGTTCTTC	CASSLGGTSYNEQFF
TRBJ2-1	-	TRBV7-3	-	TGTGCCAGCAGCTTAATTCCAGGGAAAACCTACAATGAGCAGTTCTTC	CASSLIPGKTYNEQFF
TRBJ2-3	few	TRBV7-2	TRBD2	TGTGCCAGCAGCCCGGCCGGGACTAGCGGTACGCAGTATTTT	CASSPAGTSGTQYF
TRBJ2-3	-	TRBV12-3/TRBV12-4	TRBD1	TGTGCCAGCAGTTTGGGGACAGGGGCCGTCACAGATACGCAGTATTTT	CASSLGTGAVTDTQYF
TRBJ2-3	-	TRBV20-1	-	TGCAGTGCTAGAGATTGGGTTTCCGCAGATACGCAGTATTTT	CSARDWVSADTQYF
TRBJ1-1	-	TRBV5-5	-	TGTGCCAGCAGCTTGCTGGCGGACGCGAACACTGAAGCTTTCTTT	CASSLLADANTEAFF
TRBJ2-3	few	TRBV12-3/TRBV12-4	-	TGTGCCAGCAGTTTAGGTGGGGGGGCCAGATTAATACCCACAGATACGCAGTATTTT	CASSLGGGARLIPTDTQYF
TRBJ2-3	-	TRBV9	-	TGTGCCAGCAGCGTAGGCCCAAGCACAGATATGCAGTATTTT	CASSVGPSTDMQYF
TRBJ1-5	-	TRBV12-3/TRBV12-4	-	TGTGCCAGCAGCAACGGGGCGGGGACCCAGCATTTT	CASSNGAGTQHF
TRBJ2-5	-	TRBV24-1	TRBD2	TGTGCCACCAGTGATTTGAATAGCGGGGAAGAGACCCAGTACTTC	CATSDLNSGEETQYF
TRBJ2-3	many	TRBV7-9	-	TGTGCCAGCAGTCCACTAGCAGACACAGATACGCAGTATTTT	CASSPLADTDTQYF
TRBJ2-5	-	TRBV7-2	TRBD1	TGTGCCAGCAGCAAACAGGGGACCCAAGAGACCCAGTACTTC	CASSKQGTQETQYF
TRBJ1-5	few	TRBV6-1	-	TGTGCCAGCAGTGAAAGGAAGATGGGCAATCAGCCCCAGCATTTT	CASSERKMGNQPQHF
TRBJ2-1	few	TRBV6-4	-	TGTGCCAGCAGTCCTCAGGGGAAGGCAAATGAGCAGTTCTTC	CASSPQGKANEQFF
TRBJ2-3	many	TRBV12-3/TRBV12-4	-	TGTGCCAGCAGTTTGAACACGGCCCAGGCAGATACGCAGTATTTT	CASSLNTAQADTQYF
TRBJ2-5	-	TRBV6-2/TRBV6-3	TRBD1	TGTGCCAGCACCAAATCCGGGACAGGAATCTGGGGGACCCAGTACTTC	CASTKSGTGIWGTQYF
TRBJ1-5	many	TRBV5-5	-	TGTGCCAGCAGCTTGACCGGGACACTTAGCAATCAGCCCCAGCATTTT	CASSLTGTLSNQPQHF
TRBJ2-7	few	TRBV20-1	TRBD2	TGCAGTGCGAACCCCTTGACTAGCCGGTACGAGCAGTACTTC	CSANPLTSRYEQYF
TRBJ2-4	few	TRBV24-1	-	TGTGCCACCAGTGACCCGCGCGGGGATGGGAACATTCAGTACTTC	CATSDPRGDGNIQYF
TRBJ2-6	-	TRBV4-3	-	TGCGCCAGCAGCCAAGAAAGTGGCGGGGGACAGTCTGGGGCCAACGTCCTGACTTTC	CASSQESGGGQSGANVLTF
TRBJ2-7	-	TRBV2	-	TGTGCCAGCAGTGGCGACAGGAGGGTCCAGTACTTC	CASSGDRRVQYF
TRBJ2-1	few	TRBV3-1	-	TGTGCCAGCAGCCGGCCGGGACGGAAGCCTGAGCAGTTCTTC	CASSRPGRKPEQFF
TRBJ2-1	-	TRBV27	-	TGTGCCAGCAGTTTATCGATAACGGGGGCGGAGGAGCAGTTCTTC	CASSLSITGAEEQFF
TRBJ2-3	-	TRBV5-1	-	TGCGCCAGCAGCCCGTTCCCCCCGAGCATGGGTAAAACAGATACGCAGTATTTT	CASSPFPPSMGKTDTQYF
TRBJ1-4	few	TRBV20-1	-	TGCAGTGCTAATGTCGACCCCGGATCAAAACTGTTTTTT	CSANVDPGSKLFF
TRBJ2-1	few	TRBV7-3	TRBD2	TGTGCCAGCAGCATCTTACCGGGACTAGCGGGAGGGCCCAATGAGCAGTTCTTC	CASSILPGLAGGPNEQFF
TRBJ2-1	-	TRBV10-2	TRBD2	TGCGCCAGCAGTGGATTCGGGAGGGACCGGAGCTCCTACAATGAGCAGTTCTTC	CASSGFGRDRSSYNEQFF
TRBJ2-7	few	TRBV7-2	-	TGTGCCAGCAGCCTCGCGAGGCACGCCGAGCAGTACTTC	CASSLARHAEQYF
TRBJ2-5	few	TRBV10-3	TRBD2	TGTGCCATCAGTGAGCCCACTAGCGGGGGGGACCAAGAGACCCAGTACTTC	CAISEPTSGGDQETQYF
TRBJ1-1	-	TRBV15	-	TGTGCCACCAGCTCAAACACTGAAGCTTTCTTT	CATSSNTEAFF
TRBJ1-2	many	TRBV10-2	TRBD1	TGCGCCAGCAGCCAGGGACAGAACTATGGCTACACCTTC	CASSQGQNYGYTF
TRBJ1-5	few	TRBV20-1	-	TGCAGTGCTAGAGGGGCGGGTCCCCAGCATTTT	CSARGAGPQHF
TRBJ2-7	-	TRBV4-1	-	TGCGCCAGCAGCCAACCCCGAGACCAGGGTTACGAGCAGTACTTC	CASSQPRDQGYEQYF
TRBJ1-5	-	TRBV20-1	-	TGCAGTGCCCAACGGGTCGACCAGCCCCAGCATTTT	CSAQRVDQPQHF
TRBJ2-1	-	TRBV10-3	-	TGTGCCATCAGTGAGTCGTCTAGCCTCGGGAATGAGCAGTTCTTC	CAISESSSLGNEQFF
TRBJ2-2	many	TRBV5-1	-	TGCGCCAGCAGCTTGGGGCCGAACACCGGGGAGCTGTTTTTT	CASSLGPNTGELFF
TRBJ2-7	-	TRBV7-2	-	TGTGCCAGCAGCTCGCCGGGGGTGGGACCGGGCTACGAGCAGTACTTC	CASSSPGVGPGYEQYF
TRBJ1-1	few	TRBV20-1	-	TGCAGTGCTAGACCCAGGGGCCGGGGAACTGAAGCTTTCTTT	CSARPRGRGTEAFF
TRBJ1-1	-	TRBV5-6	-	TGTGCCAGCAGTTTGATTTACAGAGGAGCTACTGAAGCTTTCTTT	CASSLIYRGATEAFF
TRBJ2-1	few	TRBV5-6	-	TGTGCCAGCAGCTTGCTCGGGGTTTCTGGCTCCTACAATGAGCAGTTCTTC	CASSLLGVSGSYNEQFF